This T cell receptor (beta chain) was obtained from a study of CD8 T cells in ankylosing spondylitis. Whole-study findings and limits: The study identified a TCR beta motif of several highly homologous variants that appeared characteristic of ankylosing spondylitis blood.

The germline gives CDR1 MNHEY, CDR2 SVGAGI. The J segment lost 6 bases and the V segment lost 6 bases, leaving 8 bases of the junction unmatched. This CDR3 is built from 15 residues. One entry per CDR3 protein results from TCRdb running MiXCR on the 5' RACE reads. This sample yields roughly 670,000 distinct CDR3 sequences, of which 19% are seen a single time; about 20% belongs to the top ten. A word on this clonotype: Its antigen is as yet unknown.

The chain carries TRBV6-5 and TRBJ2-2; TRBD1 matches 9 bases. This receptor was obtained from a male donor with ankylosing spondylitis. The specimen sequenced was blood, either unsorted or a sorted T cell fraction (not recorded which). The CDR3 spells CASSTGTGTPGELFF. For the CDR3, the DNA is TGTGCCAGCAGCACCGGGACAGGGACCCCCGGGGAGCTGTTTTTT.